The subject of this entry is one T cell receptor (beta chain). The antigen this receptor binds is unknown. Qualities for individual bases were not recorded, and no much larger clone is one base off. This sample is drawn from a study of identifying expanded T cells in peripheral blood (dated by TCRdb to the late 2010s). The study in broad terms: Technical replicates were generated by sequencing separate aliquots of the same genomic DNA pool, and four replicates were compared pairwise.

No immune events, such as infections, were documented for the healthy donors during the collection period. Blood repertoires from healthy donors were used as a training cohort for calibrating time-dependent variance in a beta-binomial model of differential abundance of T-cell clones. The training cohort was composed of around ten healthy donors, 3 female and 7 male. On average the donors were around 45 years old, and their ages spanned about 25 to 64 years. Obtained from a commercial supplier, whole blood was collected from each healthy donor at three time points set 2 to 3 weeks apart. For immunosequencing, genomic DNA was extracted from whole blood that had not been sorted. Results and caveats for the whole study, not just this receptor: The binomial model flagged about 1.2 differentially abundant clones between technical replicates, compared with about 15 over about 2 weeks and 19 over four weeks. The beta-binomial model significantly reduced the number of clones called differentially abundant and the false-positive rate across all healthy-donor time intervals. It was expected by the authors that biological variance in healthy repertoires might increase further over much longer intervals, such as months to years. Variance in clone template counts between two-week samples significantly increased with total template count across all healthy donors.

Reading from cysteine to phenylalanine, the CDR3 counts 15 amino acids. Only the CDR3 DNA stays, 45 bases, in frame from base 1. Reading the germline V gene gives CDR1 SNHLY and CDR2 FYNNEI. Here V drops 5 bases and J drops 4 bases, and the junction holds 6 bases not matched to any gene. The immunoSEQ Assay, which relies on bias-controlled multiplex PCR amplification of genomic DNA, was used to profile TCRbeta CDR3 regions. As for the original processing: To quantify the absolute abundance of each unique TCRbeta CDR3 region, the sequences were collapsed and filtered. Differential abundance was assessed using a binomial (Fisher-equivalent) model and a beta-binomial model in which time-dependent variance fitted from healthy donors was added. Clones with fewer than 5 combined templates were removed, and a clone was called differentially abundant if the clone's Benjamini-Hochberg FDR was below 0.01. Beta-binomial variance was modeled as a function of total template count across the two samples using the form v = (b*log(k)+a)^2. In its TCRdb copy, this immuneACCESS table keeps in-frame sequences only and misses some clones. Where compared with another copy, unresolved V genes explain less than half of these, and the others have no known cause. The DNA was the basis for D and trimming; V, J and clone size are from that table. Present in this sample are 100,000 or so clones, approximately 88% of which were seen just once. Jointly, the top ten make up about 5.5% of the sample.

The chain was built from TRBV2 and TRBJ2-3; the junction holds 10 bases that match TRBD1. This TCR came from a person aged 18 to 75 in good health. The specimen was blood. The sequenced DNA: TGTGCCAGCAGTACCCGGGACAGGGGCCCAGATACGCAGTATTTT. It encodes CASSTRDRGPDTQYF.